The 18 T cell receptor beta chains below come from one sample, sequenced in a study of OX40 agonist ivuxolimab in advanced cancers. Receptor libraries were prepared by the immunoSEQ multiplex PCR assay. What TCRdb holds here is the immuneACCESS table cut down to in-frame rearrangements. Part of the clones is not present; checked against another copy, under half of the missing clones reflect an unresolved V gene, and the others are unexplained. Within this sample are some 58,000 clones, with around nine tenths of them counted one time only. The leading ten clones occupy approximately 0.8% of the sample. This sample comprised CD4+ or CD8+ T cells sorted from blood, obtained in a trial of the OX40 agonist ivuxolimab. The origin of the receptors is an adult with an advanced solid tumor such as melanoma, head and neck, liver or kidney cancer.

The chain couples TRBV5-5 to TRBJ1-3; possibly TRBD1 for D (5 bases). CDR3 length: 18 residues. Trimming took off 4 bases at V and 0 bases at J, with 20 bases between the two ends. Germline V lookup: CDR1 SGHKS, CDR2 YYEKEE (reference sequence). In DNA, the CDR3 is TGTGCCAGCAGCCCTCAAACGGGAACGACAGTCTCTGGAAACACCATATATTTT. This gives the protein CASSPQTGTTVSGNTIYF.

This rearrangement joins TRBV19 to TRBJ1-1, with D uncertain. V lost 5 bases and J 0 bases, leaving 7 bases between the germline ends. Germline V gene lookup returns CDR1 LNHDA and CDR2 SQIVND (reference sequence). The CDR3 has 13 residues. The CDR3 is CASSGTLNTEAFF. CDR3 nucleotides: TGTGCCAGTAGTGGCACCCTGAACACTGAAGCTTTCTTT.

This chain uses TRBV7-2 with TRBJ1-5; the D is unclear. CDR1 and CDR2 from the germline V gene are SGHTA and FQGNSA. V was trimmed by 3 bases and J by 9 bases, leaving 9 bases between them. This CDR3 has 12 residues. The CDR3 here is CASSFSTGPQHF. In DNA, the CDR3 is TGTGCCAGCAGCTTTTCGACGGGGCCCCAGCATTTT.

The chain links TRBV6-6 to TRBJ1-1; tentatively, D is TRBD1 (5 bases). V dropped 10 bases and J dropped 3 bases, with 21 bases sitting between them. The CDR3 contains 15 residues. Germline loops: CDR1 MNHNY, CDR2 SVGAGI (reference sequence). The DNA of the CDR3 is TGTGCCAACGTAAGGGGATCCGACCCTCACACTGAAGCTTTCTTT. This translates into CANVRGSDPHTEAFF.

The rearrangement joins TRBV28 to TRBJ1-2; 8 bases line up with TRBD1. V was clipped by 4 bases and J by 5 bases; unmatched bases: 6. The CDR3 runs 14 residues. Germline assignment: CDR1 MDHEN and CDR2 SYDVKM. CDR3 residues: CASSSPGTGYGYTF. CDR3 in DNA: TGTGCCAGCAGTTCCCCCGGGACAGGTTATGGCTACACCTTC.

The chain joins TRBV28 to TRBJ2-7, with TRBD2 as a possible D gene (5 bases). There are 12 residues in the CDR3. Trimming cost V 5 bases and J 9 bases, with 14 bases left between them. CDR1 is MDHEN, CDR2 SYDVKM, per germline. As DNA, the CDR3 is TGTGCCAGCAGTCCCTTGAGAGGAGGGCAGTACTTC. Encoded protein: CASSPLRGGQYF.

The CDR3 region is CSAADRGREQYF. CDR3 bases: TGCAGCGCTGCGGACAGGGGGCGGGAGCAGTACTTC. This chain connects TRBV29-1 to TRBJ2-7; 11 bases are a match to TRBD1. Germline V gene sequence: CDR1 SQVTM, CDR2 ANQGSEA. This CDR3 is 12 amino acids long. Trimming at V came to 7 bases and at J to 7 bases, leaving 6 bases not matched to a gene.

V is TRBV12-2 and J is TRBJ2-2; the table's TRBD2 call for D was not verified on the DNA. TRBV12-2 is flagged as a pseudogene. The CDR3 loop spans 20 amino acids. The CDR3 protein is CASRFLGELAGRVTAGELFF. CDR3 sequence (DNA): TGTGCAAGTCGCTTTCTCGGGGAGCTAGCGGGAAGAGTTACGGCCGGGGAGCTGTTTTTT.

This chain links TRBV6-5 with TRBJ1-1; D unclear. Trimming stripped 6 bases from V and 2 bases from J, with 10 bases between. The CDR3 covers 13 residues. Germline V gives CDR1 MNHEY, CDR2 SVGAGI. Written as DNA, the CDR3 is TGTGCCAGCAGGTGGAGGAGTAACACTGAAGCTTTCTTT. This translates into CASRWRSNTEAFF.

This rearrangement joins TRBV7-9 to TRBJ2-7, with D maybe TRBD1 (7 bases). V lost 4 bases and J 3 bases, leaving 16 bases between the germline ends. Germline CDR1 reads SEHNR; CDR2 reads FQNEAQ (reference sequence). The CDR3 covers 15 residues. CDR3 in amino acids: CASSSPTGRYYEQYF. DNA for the CDR3: TGTGCCAGCAGCTCTCCGACAGGGAGGTACTACGAGCAGTACTTC.

This chain links TRBV7-3 with TRBJ2-2, with D unresolved. The CDR3 contains 13 residues. Looked up from germline, CDR1 is SGHTA and CDR2 is FQGTGA. V lost 4 bases and J 1 base, leaving 4 bases between the germline ends. The CDR3 bases are TGTGCCAGCAGCTCCATGAACACCGGGGAGCTGTTTTTT. Its protein is CASSSMNTGELFF.

CDR3 region: CASSGPVGGPFYEQFF. The CDR3 DNA is TGTGCCAGCAGCGGACCCGTGGGGGGCCCTTTTTATGAGCAGTTCTTC. The chain carries TRBV9 and TRBJ2-1; D assignment may be TRBD1 or TRBD2 (6 bases each). CDR3 size: 16 residues. V lost 3 bases and J 8 bases, leaving 21 bases between the germline ends. Germline CDR1 and CDR2: SGDLS and YYNGEE.

The chain employs TRBV5-5 and TRBJ1-1, with 11 bases matching TRBD1. With V trimmed by 6 bases and J by 1 base, 11 bases remained unmatched. CDR3 length: 17 residues. CDR1 and CDR2 from the germline V gene are SGHKS and YYEKEE (reference sequence). CDR3 in DNA: TGTGCCAGCAACGCGGGGGACAGGGGGGCGTCGAACACTGAAGCTTTCTTT. Translation: CASNAGDRGASNTEAFF. Full variable domain (remainder filled in from reference TRBV5-5 and TRBJ1-1): DAGVTQSPTHLIKTRGQQVTLRCSPISGHKSVSWYQQVLGQGPQFIFQYYEKEERGRGNFPDRFSARQFPNYSSELNVNALLLGDSALYLCASNAGDRGASNTEAFFGQGTRLTVV.

This chain uses TRBV2 with TRBJ2-2; 13 bases line up with TRBD2. V dropped 3 bases and J dropped 5; count of bases not matched to a gene: 6. Germline V gene data show CDR1 as SNHLY and CDR2 as FYNNEI. The CDR3 has 17 residues. The CDR3 DNA reads as TGTGCCAGCAGTGACCCGGGACTAGCGGGGAGAACCGGGGAGCTGTTTTTT. Its protein product is CASSDPGLAGRTGELFF.

The rearrangement uses TRBV10-2 and TRBJ2-7; 8 bases agree with TRBD2. Germline V gene lookup returns CDR1 WSHSY and CDR2 SAAADI. With 0 bases clipped from V and 7 bases from J, the junction kept 8 bases outside the gene matches. There are 15 residues in the CDR3. DNA for the CDR3: TGCGCCAGCAGTGAGTCGGAACGGGGGGGGTTGGAGCAGTACTTC. This encodes CASSESERGGLEQYF.

This clone came up once. This sequence joins TRBV2 and TRBJ2-7; possible D gene TRBD1, 7 bases. Germline CDR1 reads SNHLY; CDR2 reads FYNNEI. The CDR3 sequence is 14 residues long. The ends were cut back, 3 bases at V and 4 bases at J, with 13 bases in the middle. In DNA, the CDR3 is TGTGCCAGCAGTGAGACAGGGACTGCGTACGAGCAGTACTTC. It yields the protein CASSETGTAYEQYF.

The rearrangement links TRBV10-1 to TRBJ1-2; D is uncertain. Trimming shortened V by 3 bases and J by 5 bases, and 10 bases separated the two germline ends. Germline values: CDR1 WNHNN, CDR2 SYGVQD (reference sequence). This CDR3 region has 13 residues. The CDR3 DNA reads as TGCGCCAGCAGTGATCCCGCGGGGTATGGCTACACCTTC. As protein: CASSDPAGYGYTF.

Here the CDR3 DNA reads TGCGCCAGCAGCTTACCGGGCCTTAACAATGAGCAGTTCTTC. Translated: CASSLPGLNNEQFF. The chain joins TRBV5-1 to TRBJ2-1; D not resolved. Trimming removed 2 bases from V and 5 bases from J, with 11 bases in between. Germline values: CDR1 SGHRS, CDR2 YFSETQ. This CDR3 has 14 amino acids. Using reference TRBV5-1 and TRBJ2-1 for the parts outside the CDR3, the full variable domain is KAGVTQTPRYLIKTRGQQVTLSCSPISGHRSVSWYQQTPGQGLQFLFEYFSETQRNKGNFPGRFSGRQFSNSRSEMNVSTLELGDSALYLCASSLPGLNNEQFFGPGTRLTVL.